Below, 21 T cell receptor beta chains from the same sample are listed, as sequenced in a study of cytomegalovirus exposure and HLA in healthy donors. PCR used 60 Vbeta primers and 13 Jbeta primers. Repertoires were generated with immunoSEQ multiplex PCR, while TCRdb's copy carries only in-frame clones and drops some. This table has 40,000 or so clones, around two thirds appearing once. The sequenced material came from PBMCs. These receptor sequences come from a young woman in good health and CMV-seronegative.

In this sample, this clone turned up once. The genes are TRBV18 and TRBJ1-3; 7 bases agree with TRBD1. The germline V gene encodes CDR1 KGHSH and CDR2 LQKENI. Trimming at V came to 6 bases and at J to 1 base, leaving 12 bases not matched to a gene. CDR3 length: 17 amino acids. CDR3 amino acids: CASSHSPGQISGNTIYF. The CDR3 nucleotides are TGTGCCAGCTCTCACTCTCCGGGACAGATTTCTGGAAACACCATATATTTT.

In this sample, this clone turned up a few times. The genes are TRBV6-1 and TRBJ1-1, with D maybe TRBD1 (5 bases). The CDR3 sequence is 13 residues long. Germline V lookup: CDR1 MNHNS, CDR2 SASEGT. This CDR3 reads CGVVGGRNTEAFF. The DNA of the CDR3 is TGTGGGGTAGTTGGGGGGAGGAACACTGAAGCTTTCTTT.

The genes are TRBV10-1 and TRBJ1-2; 10 positions match TRBD1. Per germline, CDR1 WNHNN and CDR2 SYGVQD (reference sequence). V lost 5 bases and J lost 7; bases outside the gene matches: 16. The CDR3 spans 17 residues. In DNA form, the CDR3 reads TGCGCCAGCAGTCCCCTCGGGACAGGGGACTCTATATTTGGCTACACCTTC. Amino acids: CASSPLGTGDSIFGYTF.

This clone has more than one count but fewer than ten. DNA of the CDR3: TGTGCCAGCAGTTACCGGACTAAGGGCGTCTCCTACGAGCAGTACTTC. The encoded protein is CASSYRTKGVSYEQYF. V and J are TRBV6-6 and TRBJ2-7; possible D gene TRBD2, 6 bases. CDR3 length: 16 amino acids. The V and J ends lost 2 bases and 0 bases respectively, with 14 bases between them. CDR1 MNHNY and CDR2 SVGAGI come from the germline V gene (reference sequence).

This clone was seen a few times. This sequence joins TRBV4-1 and TRBJ2-7; 8 nucleotides line up with TRBD2. Trimming cost V 6 bases and J 6 bases; bases outside gene matches: 13. Germline CDR1 is MGHRA and CDR2 is YSYEKL. The CDR3 has 15 residues. The CDR3 loop reads CASSLGGTSSAEQYF. The CDR3 DNA is TGCGCCAGCAGTCTCGGCGGGACTAGTTCCGCCGAGCAGTACTTC.

The chain recombines TRBV4-1 with TRBJ1-1; D remains ambiguous. Trimming left V 1 base short and J 2 bases short, with 20 bases between. The length of the CDR3 is 18 residues. CDR1 and CDR2 (germline): MGHRA, YSYEKL. The CDR3 DNA is TGCGCCAGCAGCCAAGGAGTAATACGGGGAGGTCTAAACACTGAAGCTTTCTTT. This gives the protein CASSQGVIRGGLNTEAFF.

The gene calls are TRBV27 and TRBJ2-7, with 7 bases aligning to TRBD1. The CDR3 has 15 amino acids. Germline V lookup: CDR1 MNHEY, CDR2 SMNVEV (reference sequence). Unmatched junction bases numbered 17, after V lost 6 bases and J lost 9 bases. CDR3 in DNA: TGTGCCAGCAGGTATACACGGGACAGTGGAATTGGGCAGTACTTC. Protein: CASRYTRDSGIGQYF.

The V and J genes are TRBV28 and TRBJ1-2; no reliable D call. V lost 3 bases, J lost 0 bases, and 5 bases lay in between. The CDR3 consists of 13 residues. CDR1 and CDR2 from the germline V gene are MDHEN and SYDVKM. In DNA, the CDR3 is TGTGCCAGCAGTTTGAGCGCTAACTATGGCTACACCTTC. This codes for CASSLSANYGYTF.

This clone was seen more than once but under ten times. The CDR3: CASSGANGETQYF. CDR3 nucleotide sequence: TGTGCCAGCAGCGGGGCAAATGGGGAGACCCAGTACTTC. The chain combines TRBV11-3 with TRBJ2-5, with D maybe TRBD1 (5 bases). V was cut by 5 bases and J by 5 bases, with 12 bases left in between. CDR1 is SGHNT and CDR2 is YENEEA in the germline V gene. The CDR3 has 13 residues.

This clone was detected a few times. J is TRBJ2-1 and V is TRBV4-2; 9 bases align to TRBD2. V lost 4 bases and J lost 7; bases outside the gene matches: 17. Germline loops: CDR1 LGHNA, CDR2 YNFKEQ. There are 18 residues in the CDR3. CDR3 DNA: TGTGCCAGCAGCCTCAGAGGGGTTAGCGGGAGTATGGAAAATGAGCAGTTCTTC. This translates into CASSLRGVSGSMENEQFF.

The J gene is TRBJ2-1, the V gene TRBV5-1; 7 positions match TRBD2. The J segment lost 5 bases and the V segment lost 2 bases, leaving 7 bases of the junction unmatched. CDR3 size: 15 residues. Germline-derived CDR1 and CDR2 are SGHRS and YFSETQ. The chain's CDR3 is CASSLLAGYNNEQFF. DNA for the CDR3: TGCGCCAGCAGCTTATTAGCGGGTTATAACAATGAGCAGTTCTTC. The whole variable domain, filled in from reference TRBV5-1 and TRBJ2-1, reads KAGVTQTPRYLIKTRGQQVTLSCSPISGHRSVSWYQQTPGQGLQFLFEYFSETQRNKGNFPGRFSGRQFSNSRSEMNVSTLELGDSALYLCASSLLAGYNNEQFFGPGTRLTVL.

This chain joins TRBV5-1 and TRBJ2-7; no clear D gene. CDR1 and CDR2 from the germline V gene are SGHRS and YFSETQ. The CDR3 sequence is 13 residues long. V lost 2 bases and J 5 bases, leaving 11 bases between the germline ends. The DNA of the CDR3 is TGCGCCAGCAGCTTTCCAGGTTATAACGAGCAGTACTTC. This codes for CASSFPGYNEQYF.

The chain joins TRBV11-2 to TRBJ2-7; D is undetermined. The CDR3 has 15 residues. Germline V gene data show CDR1 as SGHAT and CDR2 as FQNNGV. Trimming pared 2 bases from V and 4 bases from J, leaving 15 bases between. The CDR3 is CASSLNFAANYEQYF. The CDR3 region has the DNA TGTGCCAGCAGCTTAAACTTCGCGGCTAATTACGAGCAGTACTTC.

In its sample, this clone was seen a few times. The CDR3 DNA reads as TGTGCCAGCAGCTTGGGAGGGACCCAGTACTTC. It encodes CASSLGGTQYF. The chain joins TRBV5-4 to TRBJ2-5; no firm D call. Trimming left V 0 bases short and J 7 bases short, with 4 bases between. Germline CDR1 reads SGHNT; CDR2 reads YYREEE (reference sequence). The CDR3 is made up of 11 amino acids.

This clone was observed a handful of times. CDR3 protein: CASSSLAGGSYNEQFF. For the CDR3, the DNA is TGTGCCAGCAGTTCCCTAGCGGGAGGGTCCTACAATGAGCAGTTCTTC. The J gene is TRBJ2-1, the V gene TRBV6-5; 12 bases match TRBD2. The trim removed 4 bases at V and 1 base at J, leaving 2 bases unmatched. The germline V gene has CDR1 MNHEY and CDR2 SVGAGI. The CDR3 consists of 16 residues.

The V and J genes are TRBV30 and TRBJ1-6, with 10 nucleotides matching TRBD1. This CDR3 region has 12 residues. Germline V lookup: CDR1 GTSNPN, CDR2 SVGIG (reference sequence). V gave up 5 bases and J gave up 10 bases; unmatched junction bases: 2. CDR3 DNA sequence: TGTGCCTGGGGGACAGGGGTGTCACCCCTCCACTTT. This codes for CAWGTGVSPLHF.

The rearrangement uses TRBV6-5 and TRBJ2-2; D is possibly TRBD2 (6 bases). CDR1 MNHEY and CDR2 SVGAGI come from the germline V gene. V gave up 4 bases and J gave up 8 bases, with 17 bases separating them. The CDR3 consists of 15 residues. The CDR3 sequence: CASSSGLHWGGELFF. DNA for the CDR3: TGTGCCAGCAGTTCGGGACTTCACTGGGGGGGGGAGCTGTTTTTT.

The chain uses TRBV12-2 and TRBJ1-1; TRBD1, the table's D call, was not compared with the DNA. TRBV12-2 represents a pseudogene. The CDR3 length is 17 residues. In DNA form, the CDR3 reads TGTGCAAGTCGCCCTAACTACCCTCGGACACGGAACACTGAAGCTTTCTTT. The encoded protein is CASRPNYPRTRNTEAFF.

The J gene is TRBJ2-4, the V gene TRBV7-9; the D is unclear. The CDR3 spans 15 residues. From germline, CDR1 is SEHNR and CDR2 FQNEAQ (reference sequence). Trimming removed 2 bases from V and 0 bases from J, with 8 bases in between. This CDR3 is CASSLIVLAKNIQYF. The CDR3 DNA follows: TGTGCCAGCAGCTTAATAGTTCTAGCCAAAAACATTCAGTACTTC. Filled out from reference TRBV7-9 and TRBJ2-4, the complete variable domain reads DTGVSQNPRHKITKRGQNVTFRCDPISEHNRLYWYRQTLGQGPEFLTYFQNEAQLEKSRLLSDRFSAERPKGSFSTLEIQRTEQGDSAMYLCASSLIVLAKNIQYFGAGTRLSVL.

The sample holds one count of this clone. CDR3 region: CASSPDPLMNTGELFF. The CDR3 DNA is TGTGCCAGCAGCCCCGATCCCCTAATGAACACCGGGGAGCTGTTTTTT. V is TRBV13 and J is TRBJ2-2; D is uncertain. The CDR3 covers 16 residues. V dropped 5 bases and J dropped 1 base, with 14 bases sitting between them. Germline V gives CDR1 PRHDT, CDR2 FYEKMQ (reference sequence).

The chain uses TRBV28 and TRBJ1-2; D ambiguous. Trimming removed 4 bases from V and 2 bases from J, with 2 bases in between. Germline V CDR1 and CDR2: MDHEN, SYDVKM. This CDR3 has 11 residues. The CDR3 nucleotides are TGTGCCAGCAGTTCGAACTATGGCTACACCTTC. The encoded protein is CASSSNYGYTF.